This TCR beta chain was documented in a study of vaccination and CD4 T cells after COVID-19. Treatment specified: approximately 9-day PBMC culture with coronavirus spike peptide pools or control peptides (ViraFEST assay). Sequencing of the DNA from cultured CD4+ T cells was carried out with the Oncomine TCR Beta short-read assay. TCRdb reprocessed the PCR reads via MiXCR and lists one record per CDR3 protein. Counted here are under 15,000 distinct CDR3 sequences, roughly 60% occurring once; the ten biggest clones make up approximately 22%. Concerning this clonotype: As yet, its antigen is unknown.

Sequencing used CD4+ T cells from blood, cultured in vitro. The sequence was obtained from a human donor who had recovered from COVID-19.

CDR3 DNA: TGTGCCAGCAGTTTTTCACTAGCGAGTTACGAGCAGTACTTC. Encoded protein: CASSFSLASYEQYF. V and J are TRBV27 and TRBJ2-7; 7 nucleotides align to TRBD2. Germline loops: CDR1 MNHEY, CDR2 SMNVEV (reference sequence). V was pared by 3 bases and J by 4 bases, with 6 bases of the junction left unmatched. The CDR3 has 14 amino acids.